The T cell receptor beta chain under discussion was sequenced for a study of OX40 agonist ivuxolimab in advanced cancers. Study-level findings and limits: Partial responders at 0.1-3.0 mg/kg showed near-lowest clonal expansion.

Comments on this clone: What it binds is unknown.

The data were produced by immunoSEQ multiplex PCR, yet TCRdb's version contains in-frame clones alone and is incomplete. The data contain about 55,000 clones, about 86% of them singletons. If patients had autoimmune disease history or systemic immunosuppression, they were excluded. Blood was sampled at baseline, cycle 4 day 1, and cycle 7 day 1. Trimming cost V 5 bases and J 6 bases, with 14 bases left between them. The germline gives CDR1 LNHDA, CDR2 SQIVND (reference sequence). The CDR3 is 13 amino acids. Material: CD4+ or CD8+ T cells sorted from blood, obtained in a trial of the OX40 agonist ivuxolimab. This chain links TRBV19 with TRBJ2-7; D is unclear. The clonotype comes from an adult with an advanced solid tumor such as melanoma, head and neck, liver or kidney cancer. The CDR3 here is CASSPPSAVEQYF. The CDR3 nucleotides are TGTGCCAGTAGTCCCCCTTCCGCGGTCGAGCAGTACTTC.